Following are 24 T cell receptor beta chains from one sample sequenced in a study of lymphopenia after photon versus proton radiotherapy. Data came from immunoSEQ multiplex PCR; TCRdb stores just in-frame clones and leaves some out. Of some 41,000 clones listed, around 85% were seen once; the top ten hold around 2.9%. The starting material was peripheral blood, obtained from a patient treated with photon-based radiotherapy. Receptors originate from a man aged 50-60 years with gastric cancer.

CDR3 coding DNA: TGTGCCAGCAGGGATCGCACTAGCGGGAGAGGGAGCACAGATACGCAGTATTTT. Translating it yields CASRDRTSGRGSTDTQYF. The chain is built from TRBV5-4 and TRBJ2-3, with 11 bases lining up with TRBD2. This CDR3 region has 18 residues. Germline CDR1 and CDR2: SGHNT and YYREEE (reference sequence). V trimming: 5 bases; J trimming: 0 bases; junction bases outside the gene matches: 11.

This clone has a handful of counts. V is TRBV29-1 and J is TRBJ2-7, with D uncertain. Germline V gene data show CDR1 as SQVTM and CDR2 as ANQGSEA. The CDR3 sequence is 13 residues long. V was cut by 5 bases and J by 2 bases, with 13 bases left in between. CDR3: CSVTEANPYEQYF. DNA for the CDR3: TGCAGCGTTACTGAAGCTAACCCCTACGAGCAGTACTTC.

The rearrangement uses TRBV6-5 and TRBJ2-7, with a tentative D call TRBD1 (6 bases). Germline assignment: CDR1 MNHEY and CDR2 SVGAGI. V lost 4 bases, J lost 5 bases, and 15 bases lay in between. This CDR3 is 14 amino acids long. This chain's CDR3 is CASSSPRGMHEQYF. The CDR3 bases are TGTGCCAGCAGTTCCCCGAGGGGGATGCACGAGCAGTACTTC.

The chain uses TRBV5-5 and TRBJ2-1; either TRBD1 or TRBD2 may fit D (5 bases each). Germline V lookup: CDR1 SGHKS, CDR2 YYEKEE (reference sequence). There are 12 residues in the CDR3. V was clipped by 2 bases and J by 8 bases, with 8 bases between them. The CDR3 region has the DNA TGTGCCAGCAGCTTCTGGGACCATGAGCAGTTCTTC. Translation gives CASSFWDHEQFF.

V and J are TRBV11-2 and TRBJ2-1; TRBD2 agrees at 10 bases. The germline CDR1 and CDR2 sequences are SGHAT and FQNNGV. The ends lost 4 bases at V and 9 bases at J; junction bases unmatched: 9. CDR3 length: 15 residues. The CDR3, as DNA: TGTGCCAGCAGCTCCGGGACTAGCGTAAGCGCTGAGCAGTTCTTC. Amino acids: CASSSGTSVSAEQFF.

This clone was found a few times. V is TRBV7-8 and J is TRBJ1-3, with TRBD1 as a possible D gene (6 bases). CDR1 and CDR2 (germline): SGHVS, FQNEAQ. Trimming shortened V by 6 bases and J by 0 bases, and 9 bases separated the two germline ends. The CDR3 totals 14 residues. CDR3 coding DNA: TGTGCCAGCAGAAGGGACACCTCTGGAAACACCATATATTTT. Amino acid sequence: CASRRDTSGNTIYF.

This clone occurred once. The chain combines TRBV5-6 with TRBJ2-7, with 12 positions matching TRBD2. The V segment lost 3 bases and the J segment 4 bases; nucleotides outside the gene matches: 17. This CDR3 comprises 19 residues. Germline-derived CDR1 and CDR2 are SGHDT and YYEEEE. Here the CDR3 reads CASSWRLAGAPPSRYEQYF. CDR3 DNA sequence: TGTGCCAGCAGCTGGAGACTAGCGGGAGCCCCCCCGAGCCGATACGAGCAGTACTTC.

The genes are TRBV7-8 and TRBJ2-1; unclear D gene. From germline, CDR1 is SGHVS and CDR2 FQNEAQ. The CDR3 sequence is 15 residues long. V was shortened by 2 bases and J by 4 bases, with 12 bases between the two germline ends. The chain's CDR3 is CASSLRTQAYNEQFF. In DNA, the CDR3 is TGTGCCAGCAGCTTAAGGACGCAGGCGTACAATGAGCAGTTCTTC.

V usage is TRBV5-6 and J usage is TRBJ2-3; D is unclear. This CDR3 contains 15 residues. Trimming left V 6 bases short and J 0 bases short, with 14 bases between. The germline CDR1 and CDR2 sequences are SGHDT and YYEEEE. CDR3 sequence: CASTPRRKSTDTQYF. Written as DNA, the CDR3 is TGTGCCAGCACCCCCCGTCGGAAAAGCACAGATACGCAGTATTTT.

The sample holds one count of this clone. The rearrangement links TRBV9 to TRBJ1-4, with 7 bases that match TRBD1. Unmatched junction bases numbered 8, after V lost 4 bases and J lost 5 bases. The CDR3 consists of 15 residues. Germline-derived CDR1 and CDR2 are SGDLS and YYNGEE. This CDR3 reads CASSSYQGGNEKLFF. CDR3 coding DNA: TGTGCCAGCAGCTCCTATCAGGGGGGAAATGAAAAACTGTTTTTT.

The genes are TRBV9 and TRBJ1-1, with TRBD1 as a possible D gene (5 bases). Germline lookup yields CDR1 SGDLS and CDR2 YYNGEE. The CDR3 sequence is 15 residues long. Trimming pared 4 bases from V and 4 bases from J, leaving 17 bases between. CDR3 loop: CASSPGGLGGTEAFF. The CDR3 region has the DNA TGTGCCAGCAGCCCCGGCGGGTTGGGGGGCACTGAAGCTTTCTTT.

This clone was seen a single time. The V call is TRBV7-9, the J call TRBJ1-1; a weak D match, TRBD1 (5 bases). This CDR3 has 14 residues. Deletions cut 1 base from V and 1 base from J, with 7 bases between. Per the germline V gene, CDR1 is SEHNR and CDR2 is FQNEAQ (reference sequence). The CDR3 DNA is TGTGCCAGCAGCTTAGTAGGGACGAACACTGAAGCTTTCTTT. Encoded protein: CASSLVGTNTEAFF. Filled out from reference TRBV7-9 and TRBJ1-1, the complete variable domain reads DTGVSQNPRHKITKRGQNVTFRCDPISEHNRLYWYRQTLGQGPEFLTYFQNEAQLEKSRLLSDRFSAERPKGSFSTLEIQRTEQGDSAMYLCASSLVGTNTEAFFGQGTRLTVV.

The rearrangement links TRBV7-2 to TRBJ1-2; maybe TRBD1 (5 bases). The CDR3 loop spans 12 amino acids. V was cut by 5 bases and J by 5 bases, with 9 bases left in between. Per the germline V gene, CDR1 is SGHTA and CDR2 is FQGNSA. The DNA for the CDR3 is TGTGCCAGCAGCAACGGGGGGTATGGCTACACCTTC. This codes for CASSNGGYGYTF.

The rearrangement joins TRBV4-1 to TRBJ1-1, with D uncertain. The CDR3 totals 14 residues. In germline, CDR1 is MGHRA, CDR2 YSYEKL. V lost 2 bases, J lost 7 bases, and 14 bases lay in between. The CDR3 loop is CASSQQRRRFEAFF. CDR3 DNA sequence: TGCGCCAGCAGCCAACAAAGGCGGAGATTTGAAGCTTTCTTT.

The V and J genes are TRBV5-1 and TRBJ2-5, with D perhaps being TRBD1 or TRBD2 (5 bases each). The V gene lost 6 bases and the J gene lost 4 bases, with 16 bases spanning the gap. This CDR3 is 14 amino acids long. Germline CDR1 reads SGHRS; CDR2 reads YFSETQ. This chain's CDR3 is CASTPGAGVETQYF. CDR3 in DNA: TGCGCCAGCACCCCCGGGGCAGGCGTAGAGACCCAGTACTTC.

The rearrangement joins TRBV5-4 to TRBJ2-3; 8 nucleotides match TRBD1. The CDR3 extends over 15 amino acids. J was trimmed by 5 bases and V by 3 bases; bases with no gene match: 8. Germline CDR1 and CDR2: SGHNT and YYREEE (reference sequence). The CDR3 nucleotides are TGTGCCAGCAGCTCACCGGGACAGGTAGAAGATACGCAGTATTTT. Its translation: CASSSPGQVEDTQYF.

The gene calls are TRBV27 and TRBJ2-5; tentatively, D is TRBD2 (7 bases). V was trimmed by 7 bases and J by 2 bases, leaving 14 bases between them. This CDR3 comprises 14 residues. Germline CDR1 reads MNHEY; CDR2 reads SMNVEV (reference sequence). CDR3 DNA sequence: TGTGCCAGCACCCTGAGGGGGGGACAAGAGACCCAGTACTTC. Its translation is CASTLRGGQETQYF.

This clone was counted only a few times. V gene TRBV6-5 combines with J gene TRBJ2-7, with 7 bases identical to TRBD1. The V gene's germline CDR1 is MNHEY and CDR2 SVGAGI. J was trimmed by 3 bases and V by 1 base; bases with no gene match: 3. This CDR3 has 14 amino acids. CDR3 sequence reads: CASSYFRQGYEQYF. For the CDR3, the DNA is TGTGCCAGCAGTTACTTCAGACAGGGCTACGAGCAGTACTTC.

The chain is built from TRBV19 and TRBJ1-5; D is perhaps TRBD1 (5 bases). The length of the CDR3 is 17 residues. Trimming stripped 5 bases from V and 2 bases from J, with 19 bases between. The germline CDR1 and CDR2 sequences are LNHDA and SQIVND (reference sequence). CDR3 in DNA: TGTGCCAGTAGTGTACCCACTGTGGGGGTTGGCAATCAGCCCCAGCATTTT. It codes for CASSVPTVGVGNQPQHF.

The rearrangement links TRBV2 to TRBJ2-3; 8 nucleotides agree with TRBD1. After removal of 6 bases from V and 0 bases from J, the junction contained 8 bases not matched to a gene. The CDR3 length is 16 residues. Germline values: CDR1 SNHLY, CDR2 FYNNEI. CDR3 bases: TGTGCCAGCAGACTACAGACAGGGGTGAGCACAGATACGCAGTATTTT. Protein: CASRLQTGVSTDTQYF.

V usage is TRBV19 and J usage is TRBJ2-7, with a possible D match to TRBD2 (6 bases). Germline V lookup: CDR1 LNHDA, CDR2 SQIVND (reference sequence). Trimming took 6 bases from V and 2 from J, leaving 14 bases between them. The CDR3 is 14 residues long. The CDR3 loop is CASSEYGTAYEQYF. CDR3 coding DNA: TGTGCCAGTAGCGAATACGGGACTGCCTACGAGCAGTACTTC.

CDR3 region: CASGTTGGEVGELFF. The CDR3 DNA is TGTGCTAGTGGGACGACAGGGGGCGAGGTCGGGGAGCTGTTTTTT. This chain links TRBV12-5 with TRBJ2-2; 10 nucleotides agree with TRBD1. Germline values: CDR1 LGHNT, CDR2 FRNRAP. The CDR3 has 15 amino acids. V trimming: 6 bases; J trimming: 7 bases; junction bases outside the gene matches: 8.

J is TRBJ1-5 and V is TRBV11-2, with unresolved D. Germline V CDR1 and CDR2: SGHAT, FQNNGV. The V and J ends lost 1 base and 3 bases respectively, with 10 bases between them. This CDR3 region has 15 residues. The CDR3 DNA sequence: TGTGCCAGCAGCTTAGGTCCAGGCGACAATCAGCCCCAGCATTTT. Translating gives CASSLGPGDNQPQHF.

This sequence joins TRBV6-5 and TRBJ2-2; TRBD1 matches at 7 bases. Looked up from germline, CDR1 is MNHEY and CDR2 is SVGAGI. The length of the CDR3 is 14 residues. The V segment lost 6 bases and the J segment 6 bases; nucleotides outside the gene matches: 7. Here the CDR3 reads CASSFDRAAGELFF. The CDR3 DNA reads TGTGCCAGCAGCTTCGACAGGGCGGCCGGGGAGCTGTTTTTT.